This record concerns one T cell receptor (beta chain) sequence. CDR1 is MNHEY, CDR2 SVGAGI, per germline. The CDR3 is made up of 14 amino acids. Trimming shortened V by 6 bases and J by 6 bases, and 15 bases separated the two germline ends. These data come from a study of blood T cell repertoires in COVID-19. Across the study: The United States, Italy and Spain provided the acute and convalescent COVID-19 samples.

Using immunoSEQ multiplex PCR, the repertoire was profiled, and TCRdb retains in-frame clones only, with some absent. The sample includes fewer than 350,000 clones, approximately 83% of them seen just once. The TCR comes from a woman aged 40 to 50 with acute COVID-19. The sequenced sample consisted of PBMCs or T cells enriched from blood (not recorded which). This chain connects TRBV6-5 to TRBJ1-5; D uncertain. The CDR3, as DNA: TGTGCCAGCAGATCTCCCACCCTAGGTCAGCCCCAGCATTTT. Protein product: CASRSPTLGQPQHF.